A selection of T cell receptor beta chains follows, all from one sample in a study of CD8 T cells in ankylosing spondylitis. TCRdb processed the 5' RACE reads anew with MiXCR; each CDR3 protein has one entry. The sample lists 290,000 or so distinct CDR3 sequences, more than 20% seen once, with roughly 4% in the top ten. Sequenced sample: blood, either unsorted or a sorted T cell fraction (not recorded which). The receptors shown here come from a female donor with ankylosing spondylitis or in good health (not recorded which). Each CDR3 is given with its conserved first and last residue. A D gene is named only where the DNA matches it firmly. Where a row states a size, it is once, few, many or the class of an expanded clone; other rows omit it.

-,TRBV11-2,-,TRBJ1-1,CASSLNGAGNTEAFF,TGTGCCAGCAGCTTAAATGGTGCGGGGAACACTGAAGCTTTCTTT
-,TRBV6-2/TRBV6-3,few,TRBJ2-1,CASSYSRGNEQFF,TGTGCCAGCAGTTACTCACGGGGGAATGAGCAGTTCTTC
-,TRBV12-3/TRBV12-4,-,TRBJ2-1,CASSLGEVYEQFF,TGTGCCAGCAGTTTGGGGGAGGTCTATGAGCAGTTCTTC
-,TRBV7-8,-,TRBJ2-1,CASSQVGAPSVRYNEQFF,TGTGCCAGCAGCCAAGTAGGGGCCCCTAGCGTGAGATACAATGAGCAGTTCTTC
-,TRBV5-5,-,TRBJ2-7,CASSLFAKQPVEQYF,TGTGCCAGCAGCTTGTTCGCAAAGCAGCCGGTTGAGCAGTACTTC
-,TRBV25-1,-,TRBJ2-7,CAVVAGATYEQYF,TGTGCCGTTGTCGCGGGGGCCACCTACGAGCAGTACTTC
-,TRBV4-3,-,TRBJ2-5,CASSRLGQETQYF,TGCGCCAGCAGCCGACTGGGCCAAGAGACCCAGTACTTC
-,TRBV12-3/TRBV12-4,many,TRBJ1-5,CASTPRGGPNQPQHF,TGTGCCAGCACCCCACGTGGGGGACCAAATCAGCCCCAGCATTTT
TRBD1,TRBV9,-,TRBJ1-6,CASSTTGGPSPLHF,TGTGCCAGCAGCACTACAGGGGGACCTTCACCCCTCCACTTT
-,TRBV5-1,-,TRBJ1-2,CASNYGPNYGYTF,TGCGCCAGCAATTACGGACCTAACTATGGCTACACCTTC
-,TRBV9,-,TRBJ2-2,CASGNSANTGELFF,TGTGCCAGCGGAAACAGCGCGAACACCGGGGAGCTGTTTTTT
TRBD2,TRBV12-3/TRBV12-4,few,TRBJ2-5,CASSLRGGYVAQYF,TGTGCCAGCAGTTTACGCGGGGGGTATGTGGCCCAGTACTTC
TRBD1,TRBV12-3/TRBV12-4,many,TRBJ1-5,CASSPTGLSNQPQHF,TGTGCCAGCAGTCCGACAGGGCTTAGCAATCAGCCCCAGCATTTT
-,TRBV10-3,-,TRBJ2-7,CATNNGQYYEQYF,TGTGCCACCAATAATGGACAGTACTACGAGCAGTACTTC
-,TRBV6-1,few,TRBJ2-1,CASRRPTGSYNEQFF,TGTGCCAGCAGAAGACCGACAGGCTCCTACAATGAGCAGTTCTTC
TRBD2,TRBV6-5,-,TRBJ2-1,CASSYTRTSGSSHEQFF,TGTGCCAGCAGTTACACCCGGACTAGCGGGAGTAGCCATGAGCAGTTCTTC
TRBD2,TRBV6-2/TRBV6-3,few,TRBJ2-5,CASSYSMLGGEETQYF,TGTGCCAGCAGTTACTCGATGCTTGGGGGGGAAGAGACCCAGTACTTC
TRBD2,TRBV28,-,TRBJ2-1,CASSWGLAGSYNEQFF,TGTGCCAGCAGTTGGGGACTAGCGGGGTCCTACAATGAGCAGTTCTTC
TRBD2,TRBV6-1,many,TRBJ2-3,CASRPRTSADTQYF,TGTGCCAGCAGACCAAGGACTAGTGCAGATACGCAGTATTTT
-,TRBV2,-,TRBJ1-5,CASSGDGYSNQPQHF,TGTGCCAGCAGCGGGGACGGGTATAGCAATCAGCCCCAGCATTTT
TRBD2,TRBV5-4,-,TRBJ2-1,CASSGAGGPHNEQFF,TGTGCCAGCAGCGGAGCGGGAGGGCCCCACAATGAGCAGTTCTTC
TRBD2,TRBV4-3,-,TRBJ2-1,CASSQIGGRAGSEQFF,TGCGCCAGCAGCCAAATTGGCGGGAGGGCCGGGAGTGAGCAGTTCTTC
TRBD1,TRBV12-3/TRBV12-4,many,TRBJ1-1,CASTLGGMAEAFF,TGTGCCAGCACCCTAGGGGGCATGGCTGAAGCTTTCTTT
-,TRBV12-3/TRBV12-4,-,TRBJ1-4,CASSLAGAANEKLFF,TGTGCCAGCAGTTTGGCCGGGGCAGCTAATGAAAAACTGTTTTTT
-,TRBV11-2,-,TRBJ2-1,CGSSLVGGRSRTNNEQFF,TGTGGCAGCAGCTTAGTAGGGGGGAGGAGTCGAACTAACAATGAGCAGTTCTTC
-,TRBV10-3,-,TRBJ2-3,CAIASSGTSAARDTQYF,TGTGCCATCGCCAGCTCCGGGACTTCCGCGGCACGGGATACGCAGTATTTT
-,TRBV7-2,few,TRBJ2-6,CASSPQQVGSGANVLTF,TGTGCCAGCAGCCCTCAACAAGTAGGCTCTGGGGCCAACGTCCTGACTTTC
-,TRBV12-3/TRBV12-4,many,TRBJ1-6,CASSLRQAHNSPLHF,TGTGCCAGCAGCCTTCGACAGGCGCATAATTCACCCCTCCACTTT
-,TRBV20-1,-,TRBJ1-1,CSATGDRDTEAFF,TGCAGTGCTACAGGGGATCGGGACACTGAAGCTTTCTTT
TRBD2,TRBV5-5,few,TRBJ2-1,CASSHGTSGGHNEQFF,TGTGCCAGCAGCCACGGGACTAGCGGGGGTCACAATGAGCAGTTCTTC
TRBD2,TRBV24-1,-,TRBJ2-1,CATSDSSSGRRFVQFF,TGTGCCACCAGTGATTCATCTAGCGGGAGAAGATTTGTGCAGTTCTTC
TRBD1,TRBV5-6,many,TRBJ1-3,CASSFSLQGFGNTIYF,TGTGCCAGCAGCTTCTCGCTACAGGGGTTCGGAAACACCATATATTTT
-,TRBV18,-,TRBJ1-2,CASSSGTSYGYTF,TGTGCCAGCTCGTCCGGGACAAGCTATGGCTACACCTTC